The rows below give T cell receptor beta chains drawn from one sample of a study of blood T cell repertoires in COVID-19. Sequenced by immunoSEQ multiplex PCR; TCRdb stores in-frame clones only, minus some. The table records 200,000 to 250,000 clones, about 90% of them present only once. The sequenced sample consisted of PBMCs or T cells enriched from blood (not recorded which). The source of these receptors is a woman aged 50 to 60 in a cohort exposed to, infected with or recovered from COVID-19 (not recorded which). The CDR3 runs from the conserved cysteine through the conserved F or W. Fields, in order: clone size, J gene, V gene, D gene, CDR3 protein, CDR3 DNA. D genes are given only for firm matches. Clone size is not always given. Where it is, it says once, few, many or a class for expanded clones.

.,TRBJ2-2,TRBV7-9,TRBD1,CASSPGQGAYTGELFF,TGTGCCAGCAGCCCGGGACAGGGGGCGTACACCGGGGAGCTGTTTTTT
.,TRBJ2-7,TRBV6-2/TRBV6-3,TRBD1,CASSPDRRSSYEQYF,TGTGCCAGCAGTCCGGACAGGAGGAGCTCCTACGAGCAGTACTTC
.,TRBJ2-1,TRBV6-5,.,CASSYIRGSSEQFF,TGTGCCAGCAGTTACATCCGCGGTTCAAGTGAGCAGTTCTTC
.,TRBJ2-2,TRBV7-3,.,CASSLGHAGELFF,TGTGCCAGCAGCTTAGGGCATGCTGGGGAGCTGTTTTTT
.,TRBJ2-6,TRBV4-2,.,CASSQVGASGANVLTF,TGTGCCAGCAGCCAAGTCGGAGCCTCTGGGGCCAACGTCCTGACTTTC
.,TRBJ1-2,TRBV4-1,TRBD1,CASSPQQGGDGYTF,TGCGCCAGCAGCCCCCAACAGGGGGGGGACGGCTACACCTTC
.,TRBJ1-1,TRBV29-1,.,CSVEDDRNTEAFF,TGCAGCGTTGAAGATGACAGGAACACTGAAGCTTTCTTT
few,TRBJ1-4,TRBV5-4,TRBD1,CASSLGQGARANEKLFF,TGTGCCAGCAGCTTGGGGCAGGGGGCGCGGGCTAATGAAAAACTGTTTTTT
.,TRBJ2-1,TRBV29-1,TRBD2,CSAQKGRGALIEQFF,TGCAGCGCACAGAAAGGGCGGGGGGCTCTCATTGAGCAGTTCTTC
.,TRBJ1-6,TRBV6-2/TRBV6-3,TRBD1,CASSYATGTGNSPLHF,TGTGCCAGCAGTTACGCCACCGGGACAGGAAATTCACCCCTCCACTTT
.,TRBJ1-5,TRBV4-1,TRBD1,CASSRLGTAYSNQPQHF,TGCGCCAGCAGCCGCCTGGGGACAGCTTATAGCAATCAGCCCCAGCATTTT
.,TRBJ2-5,TRBV5-1,TRBD1,CATSTGAQETQYF,TGCGCCACATCTACAGGGGCGCAAGAGACCCAGTACTTC
.,TRBJ2-5,TRBV13,TRBD2,CASSSPGEGGGRETQYF,TGTGCCAGCAGCTCCCCCGGGGAAGGCGGGGGACGAGAGACCCAGTACTTC
.,TRBJ1-6,TRBV25-1,TRBD1,CASSRMDRGHQDNSPLHF,TGTGCCAGCAGCCGCATGGACAGGGGGCACCAAGATAATTCACCCCTCCACTTT
.,TRBJ2-1,TRBV5-1,TRBD2,CASSFTLSGGAYNEQFF,TGCGCCAGCAGTTTCACTCTAAGCGGGGGGGCCTACAATGAGCAGTTCTTC
.,TRBJ1-2,TRBV29-1,.,CSVPMGAYHYGYTF,TGCAGCGTTCCCATGGGGGCGTACCACTATGGCTACACCTTC
.,TRBJ1-1,TRBV28,TRBD1,CASSPGQGAIAPEAFF,TGTGCCAGCAGTCCGGGACAGGGGGCAATAGCTCCTGAAGCTTTCTTT
.,TRBJ2-2,TRBV5-4,.,CASSLGQNTGELFF,TGTGCCAGCAGCTTGGGGCAGAACACCGGGGAGCTGTTTTTT